This T cell receptor (beta chain) was captured in a study of blood T cell repertoires in COVID-19. Study details: COVID-19 samples from acute and convalescent phases originated in the United States, Italy and Spain. Nucleic acid was either cDNA or gDNA, and it came from T cells, B-cell-depleted T cells, or PBMCs.

CDR1 is SGHRS, CDR2 YFSETQ, per germline. Germline trimming cut 3 bases from V and 5 bases from J; bases unmatched to any gene: 7. This CDR3 comprises 16 residues. How the authors handled the data: Amplified reference gene primers provided the basis for estimating nucleated cell counts. Libraries were prepared by immunoSEQ multiplex PCR; TCRdb keeps only in-frame clonotypes and omits some of them. The V and J calls and clone size come from that table; D and trimming were worked out from the DNA. Here the sample spans roughly 100,000 clones, 89% being singletons. Specimen: peripheral blood. The V call is TRBV5-1, the J call TRBJ2-2; 10 bases map to TRBD2. The sequence was collected from a woman aged 55-70 years with acute or convalescent COVID-19. The chain's CDR3 is CASSSQPGLATGELFF. The CDR3 bases are TGCGCCAGCAGCTCTCAACCGGGACTAGCGACCGGGGAGCTGTTTTTT.